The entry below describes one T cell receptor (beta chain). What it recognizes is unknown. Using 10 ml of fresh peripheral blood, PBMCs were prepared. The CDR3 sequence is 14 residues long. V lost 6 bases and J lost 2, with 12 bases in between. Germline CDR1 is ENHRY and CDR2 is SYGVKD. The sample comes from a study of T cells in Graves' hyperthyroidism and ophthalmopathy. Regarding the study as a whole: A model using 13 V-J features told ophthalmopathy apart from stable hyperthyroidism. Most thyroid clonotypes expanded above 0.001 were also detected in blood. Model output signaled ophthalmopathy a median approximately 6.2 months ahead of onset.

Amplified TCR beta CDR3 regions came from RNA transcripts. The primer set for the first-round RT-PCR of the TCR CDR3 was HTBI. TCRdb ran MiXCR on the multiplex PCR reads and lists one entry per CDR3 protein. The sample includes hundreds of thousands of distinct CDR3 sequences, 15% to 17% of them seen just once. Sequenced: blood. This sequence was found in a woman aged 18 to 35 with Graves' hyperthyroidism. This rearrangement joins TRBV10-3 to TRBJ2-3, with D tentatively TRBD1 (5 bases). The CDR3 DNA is TGTGCCATCAGGACAGACATTACCACAGATACGCAGTATTTT. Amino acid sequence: CAIRTDITTDTQYF.